These T cell receptor beta chains were read from a single sample in a study of T cell repertoires and HLA-DP antigens. Their antigens are not known. This table comes from immunoSEQ multiplex PCR, and its TCRdb copy is limited to in-frame clones, with some not included. The repertoire holds some 110,000 clones, with more than 85% as singletons. The sample comprised CD4+ T cells from PBMCs. The receptors were gathered from a woman in her late teens or twenties in good health and CMV-seronegative. Each CDR3 is given with its conserved first and last residue. Each record gives: CDR3 length, clone size, V gene, CDR3 protein. Clone size is stated in some rows and not others, as once, few, many or a class when expanded.

>14|once|TRBV7-2
CASKAAEVTDTQYF
>14|-|TRBV19
CASSIGGDDGEQYF
>14|-|TRBV19
CASSVAGRNYGYTF
>14|-|TRBV5-1
CASSLAGEADGYTF
>14|-|TRBV6-1
CASSTMDRVTGYTF
>12|once|TRBV6-5
CASSPSTDTQYF
>15|once|TRBV5-8
CASSLRDIGANVLTF
>13|-|TRBV18
CASSLDPRETQYF
>19|once|TRBV14
CASSQDLVGLAGGKNIQYF
>16|-|TRBV7-9
CASSLAGGHGSSPLHF
>13|-|TRBV2
CASSGQMNTEAFF
>13|-|TRBV12-5
CASGLVGSDTQYF
>15|-|TRBV5-6
CASSLATGVGEKLFF
>14|-|TRBV30
CAGRLAGSTDTQYF
>18|-|TRBV27
CASRTTHRGLPAKNIQYF
>13|-|TRBV28
CASRSPGANVLTF